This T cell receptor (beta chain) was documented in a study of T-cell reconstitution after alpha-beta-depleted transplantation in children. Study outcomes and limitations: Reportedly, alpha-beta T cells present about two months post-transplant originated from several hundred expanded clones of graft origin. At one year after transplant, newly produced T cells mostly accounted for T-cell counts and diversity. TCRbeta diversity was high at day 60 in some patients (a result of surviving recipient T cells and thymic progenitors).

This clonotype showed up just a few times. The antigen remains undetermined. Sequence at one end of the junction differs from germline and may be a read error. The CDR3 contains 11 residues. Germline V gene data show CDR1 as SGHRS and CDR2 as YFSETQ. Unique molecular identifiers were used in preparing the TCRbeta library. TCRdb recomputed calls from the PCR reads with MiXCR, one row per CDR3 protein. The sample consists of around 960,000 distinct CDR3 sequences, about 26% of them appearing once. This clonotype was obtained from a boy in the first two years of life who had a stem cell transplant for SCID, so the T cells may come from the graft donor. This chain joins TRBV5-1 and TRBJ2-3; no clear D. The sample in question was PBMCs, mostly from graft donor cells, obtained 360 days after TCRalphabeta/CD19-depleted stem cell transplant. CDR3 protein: CASSGVDTQYF. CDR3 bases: TGTGCCAGCAGTGGGGTAGATACGCAGTATTTT.